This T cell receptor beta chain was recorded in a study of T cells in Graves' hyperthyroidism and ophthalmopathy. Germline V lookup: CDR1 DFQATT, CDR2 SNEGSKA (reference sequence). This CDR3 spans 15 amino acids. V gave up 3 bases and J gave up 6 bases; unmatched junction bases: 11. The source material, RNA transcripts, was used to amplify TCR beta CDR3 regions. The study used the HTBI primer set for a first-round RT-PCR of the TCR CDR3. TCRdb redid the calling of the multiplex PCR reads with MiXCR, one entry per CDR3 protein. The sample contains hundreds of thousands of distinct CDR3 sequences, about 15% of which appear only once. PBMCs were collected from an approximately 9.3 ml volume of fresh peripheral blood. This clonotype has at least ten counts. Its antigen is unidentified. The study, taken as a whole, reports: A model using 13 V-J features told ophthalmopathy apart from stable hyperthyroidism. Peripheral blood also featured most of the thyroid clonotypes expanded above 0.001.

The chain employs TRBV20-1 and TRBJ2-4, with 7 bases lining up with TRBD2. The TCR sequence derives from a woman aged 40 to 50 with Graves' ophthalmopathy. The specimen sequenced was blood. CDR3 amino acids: CSARGVASGLNIQYF. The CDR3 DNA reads TGCAGTGCTAGGGGGGTTGCTAGCGGATTAAACATTCAGTACTTC.